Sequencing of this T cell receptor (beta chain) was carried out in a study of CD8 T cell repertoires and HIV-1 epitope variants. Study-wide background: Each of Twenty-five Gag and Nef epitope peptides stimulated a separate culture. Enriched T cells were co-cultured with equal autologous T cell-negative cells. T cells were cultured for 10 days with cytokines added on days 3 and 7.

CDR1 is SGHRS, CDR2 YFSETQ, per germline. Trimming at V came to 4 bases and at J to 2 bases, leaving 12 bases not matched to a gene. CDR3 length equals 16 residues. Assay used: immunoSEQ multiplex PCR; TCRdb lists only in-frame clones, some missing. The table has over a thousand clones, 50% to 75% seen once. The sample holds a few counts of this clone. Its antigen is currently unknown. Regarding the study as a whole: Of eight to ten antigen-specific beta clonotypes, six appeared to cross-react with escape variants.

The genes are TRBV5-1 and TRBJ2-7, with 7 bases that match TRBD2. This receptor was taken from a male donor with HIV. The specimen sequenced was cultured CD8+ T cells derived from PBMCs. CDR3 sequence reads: CASSPYGTTLTYEQYF. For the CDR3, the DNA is TGCGCCAGCAGCCCCTATGGGACTACCCTGACCTACGAGCAGTACTTC.